This T cell receptor beta chain was captured by sequencing in a study of T cells after yellow fever vaccination. General observations from the study: There was a possibility that FACS-sorted repertoires contained abundant clonotypes contaminating from the bulk population.

The ends were cut back, 3 bases at V and 0 bases at J, with 8 bases in the middle. CDR1 WSHSY and CDR2 SAAADI come from the germline V gene. CDR3 length: 14 amino acids. This clonotype has ten or more counts. From the 5' RACE reads, TCRdb called clonotypes with MiXCR, one entry per CDR3 protein. The sample shows 40,000 or so distinct CDR3 sequences, about 6.8% of them seen only once. The TCR comes from a young man who received the YFV17D yellow fever vaccine. The chain is built from TRBV10-2 and TRBJ1-2, with D unclear. The sample here was CD8+ T cells not binding an NS4B(214-222) dextramer, sorted from PBMCs, taken 45 days after the yellow fever booster vaccination. In DNA form, the CDR3 reads TGCGCCAGCAGTGAAGCGACTGCTAACTATGGCTACACCTTC. Its protein is CASSEATANYGYTF.